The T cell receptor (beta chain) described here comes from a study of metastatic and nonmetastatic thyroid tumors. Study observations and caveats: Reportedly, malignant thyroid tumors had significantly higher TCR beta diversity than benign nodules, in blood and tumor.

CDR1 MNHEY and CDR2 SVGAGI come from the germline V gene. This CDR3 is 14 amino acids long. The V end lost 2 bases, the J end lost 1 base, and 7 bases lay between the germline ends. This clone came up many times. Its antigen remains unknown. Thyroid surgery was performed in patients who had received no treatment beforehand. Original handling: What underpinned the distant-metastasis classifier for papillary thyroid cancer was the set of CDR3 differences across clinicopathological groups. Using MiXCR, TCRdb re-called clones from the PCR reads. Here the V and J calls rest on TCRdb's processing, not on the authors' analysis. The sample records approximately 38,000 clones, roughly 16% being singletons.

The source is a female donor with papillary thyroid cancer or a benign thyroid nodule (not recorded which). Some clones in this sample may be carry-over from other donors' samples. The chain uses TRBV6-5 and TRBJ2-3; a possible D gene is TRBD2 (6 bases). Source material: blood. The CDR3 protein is CASSYPSGTDTQYF. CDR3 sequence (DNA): TGTGCCAGCAGTTACCCTAGCGGCACAGATACGCAGTATTTT.